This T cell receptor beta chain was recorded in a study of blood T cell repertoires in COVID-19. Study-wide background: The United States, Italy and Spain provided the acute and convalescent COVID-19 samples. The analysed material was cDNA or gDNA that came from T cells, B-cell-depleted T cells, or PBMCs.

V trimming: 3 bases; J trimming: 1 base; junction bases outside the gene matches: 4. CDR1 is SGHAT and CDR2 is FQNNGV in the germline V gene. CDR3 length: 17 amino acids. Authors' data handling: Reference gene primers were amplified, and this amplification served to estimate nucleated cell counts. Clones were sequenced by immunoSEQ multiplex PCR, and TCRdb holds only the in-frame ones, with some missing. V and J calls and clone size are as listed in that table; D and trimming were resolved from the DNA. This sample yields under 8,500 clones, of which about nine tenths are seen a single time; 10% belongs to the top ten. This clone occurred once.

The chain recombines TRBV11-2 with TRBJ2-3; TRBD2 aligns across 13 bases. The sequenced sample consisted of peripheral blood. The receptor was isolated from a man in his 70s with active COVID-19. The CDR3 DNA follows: TGTGCCAGCAGCTTCCCCGGACTAGCGGGGGGCACAGATACGCAGTATTTT. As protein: CASSFPGLAGGTDTQYF.